The clone carrying this T cell receptor beta chain was observed at least ten times. This sample is part of a study of T-cell reconstitution after alpha-beta-depleted transplantation in children. For TCRbeta, the library was prepared with unique molecular identifiers. One entry per CDR3 protein results from TCRdb running MiXCR on the PCR reads. This sample has over 200,000 distinct CDR3 sequences, with approximately 10% found just once. The CDR3 runs 13 residues. V lost 9 bases and J lost 10, with 16 bases in between. The germline V gene encodes CDR1 SNHLY and CDR2 FYNNEI. V is TRBV2 and J is TRBJ1-6, with D possibly matching TRBD1 (5 bases). The TCR comes from a child under three years old with acute myeloid leukemia, due to receive a stem cell transplant. The sample here was PBMCs, taken before TCRalphabeta/CD19-depleted stem cell transplant. The CDR3 DNA reads TGTGCCAGAAATGGAGGGGCATTCTCACCCCTCCACTTT. Protein: CARNGGAFSPLHF.